The TCR beta chain under discussion was sequenced for a study of memory CD4+ T cells and cytomegalovirus serostatus. V dropped 2 bases and J dropped 0; count of bases not matched to a gene: 4. Germline assignment: CDR1 KGHSH and CDR2 LQKENI. This CDR3 region has 16 residues. The sort gate was single viable CD3+CD4+CD8-CD45RO+ cells for memory CD4+ T cells. Sequenced by immunoSEQ multiplex PCR; TCRdb stores in-frame clones only, minus some. The sample carries some 64,000 clones, 82% recorded once. The clonotype was recovered from an adult in good health and CMV-seronegative. The sample consisted of memory CD4+ T cells from blood. The V call is TRBV18, the J call TRBJ1-3; TRBD1 matches at 7 bases. CDR3 in amino acids: CASSPETGSSGNTIYF. As DNA, the CDR3 is TGTGCCAGCTCACCAGAGACAGGGAGCTCTGGAAACACCATATATTTT.